The clone carrying this TCR beta chain showed up just a few times. The data stem from a study of T-cell reconstitution after alpha-beta-depleted transplantation in children. TCRbeta library preparation incorporated unique molecular identifiers. In TCRdb, the PCR reads were re-called with MiXCR into one record per CDR3 protein. The repertoire includes 350,000 to 400,000 distinct CDR3 sequences, about 14% of them detected once, and 4.3% sits in the top ten. V dropped 0 bases and J dropped 2 bases, with 9 bases sitting between them. The CDR3 is 15 amino acids. CDR1 is LGHNA and CDR2 is YSLEER in the germline V gene.

The sample in question was PBMCs, obtained from the stem cell graft. The origin of this receptor is a human donor who donated a stem cell graft to a child with Fanconi anemia. The rearrangement links TRBV4-3 to TRBJ2-3; no firm D call. Written as DNA, the CDR3 is TGCGCCAGCAGCCAAGATAGGCAGACCACAGATACGCAGTATTTT. This codes for CASSQDRQTTDTQYF.